The 17 T cell receptor beta chains below all came from one sample that was sequenced in a study of cytomegalovirus exposure and HLA in healthy donors. The PCR made use of 60 Vbeta and 13 Jbeta primers. Generated by immunoSEQ multiplex PCR, the TCRdb table keeps only in-frame clones and is missing some. The repertoire holds about 130,000 clones, with approximately 80% as singletons. The sequenced sample was PBMCs. These receptors originate from a male donor in good health and CMV-seropositive.

The chain combines TRBV5-6 with TRBJ1-1; D call uncertain. V lost 4 bases, J lost 0 bases, and 13 bases lay in between. CDR3 length equals 15 residues. Germline assignment: CDR1 SGHDT and CDR2 YYEEEE. The CDR3: CASSRGLTMNTEAFF. CDR3 sequence (DNA): TGTGCCAGCAGCCGCGGGCTGACAATGAACACTGAAGCTTTCTTT.

The J gene is TRBJ1-5, the V gene TRBV19; 9 nucleotides line up with TRBD1. Germline V gives CDR1 LNHDA, CDR2 SQIVND (reference sequence). This CDR3 has 15 amino acids. The J segment lost 6 bases and the V segment lost 3 bases, leaving 6 bases of the junction unmatched. The CDR3 coding sequence is TGTGCCAGTAGTATTTCGGACAGGGGAAGTCAGCCCCAGCATTTT. Translation gives CASSISDRGSQPQHF.

V and J are TRBV10-3 and TRBJ1-4; 8 bases map to TRBD1. V lost 6 bases and J lost 8; bases outside the gene matches: 11. The CDR3 sequence is 15 residues long. Germline values: CDR1 ENHRY, CDR2 SYGVKD. The CDR3 loop is CAIRLQGEAGEKLFF. Here the CDR3 DNA reads TGTGCCATCAGGTTACAGGGGGAGGCAGGAGAAAAACTGTTTTTT.

The chain is built from TRBV15 and TRBJ1-5; a possible D gene is TRBD1 (6 bases). CDR1 is LNHNV and CDR2 is YYDKDF in the germline V gene (reference sequence). The CDR3 loop spans 15 amino acids. Trimming took off 3 bases at V and 4 bases at J, with 13 bases between the two ends. For the CDR3, the DNA is TGTGCCACCAGCAGCGGGACAACCATAAATCAGCCCCAGCATTTT. Translated, it gives CATSSGTTINQPQHF.

The CDR3 sequence is CASTFRGNSPLHF. Here the CDR3 DNA reads TGTGCCAGCACCTTCAGGGGGAATTCACCCCTCCACTTT. This chain uses TRBV7-2 with TRBJ1-6; TRBD1 matches 7 bases. Per germline, CDR1 SGHTA and CDR2 FQGNSA. With V trimmed by 7 bases and J by 7 bases, 4 bases remained unmatched. The CDR3 length is 13 residues.

This clone occurred a few times. This chain uses TRBV4-3 with TRBJ1-2; D gene uncertain. Deletions cut 0 bases from V and 6 bases from J, with 11 bases between. Germline loops: CDR1 LGHNA, CDR2 YSLEER. The CDR3 is made up of 14 amino acids. The CDR3 sequence: CASSQEALRDGYTF. Written as DNA, the CDR3 is TGCGCCAGCAGCCAAGAAGCCCTTCGGGATGGCTACACCTTC.

The V and J genes are TRBV7-2 and TRBJ2-7; D is unresolved. V was clipped by 3 bases and J by 3 bases, with 9 bases between them. Germline CDR1 and CDR2: SGHTA and FQGNSA. CDR3 length: 13 amino acids. CDR3 sequence reads: CASSLRKYYEQYF. CDR3 nucleotides: TGTGCCAGCAGCTTGAGGAAGTACTACGAGCAGTACTTC.

The V gene is TRBV10-2, the J gene TRBJ2-1; D uncertain. The CDR3 consists of 12 residues. The germline CDR1 and CDR2 sequences are WSHSY and SAAADI. Deletions cut 3 bases from V and 4 bases from J, with 4 bases between. This CDR3 reads CASSDLYNEQFF. CDR3 nucleotides: TGCGCCAGCAGTGACCTATACAATGAGCAGTTCTTC.

The chain links TRBV7-9 to TRBJ2-1; 10 nucleotides agree with TRBD2. With 4 bases clipped from V and 6 bases from J, the junction kept 3 bases outside the gene matches. The CDR3 has 14 residues. Germline V gene sequence: CDR1 SEHNR, CDR2 FQNEAQ (reference sequence). The CDR3: CASSWGLASNEQFF. Here the CDR3 DNA reads TGTGCCAGCAGCTGGGGACTAGCGTCCAATGAGCAGTTCTTC.

The V gene is TRBV10-3, the J gene TRBJ2-5; D is possibly TRBD1 (7 bases). The better agreement between TRBJ2-7 and the DNA end casts doubt on the J call. The length of the CDR3 is 17 residues. Germline CDR1 and CDR2: ENHRY and SYGVKD. This CDR3 is CAISEDATGDFSYEQYF. The CDR3 DNA follows: TGTGCCATCAGTGAAGATGCAACAGGGGACTTCTCCTACGAGCAGTACTTC.

This chain joins TRBV25-1 and TRBJ2-7, with a possible D match to TRBD1 (6 bases). This CDR3 has 15 amino acids. V shed 4 bases and J shed 0 bases, with 13 bases lying between them. Per the germline V gene, CDR1 is MGHDK and CDR2 is SYGVNS. CDR3 nucleotide sequence: TGTGCCAGCAGTGGTGGACAGAAGAGCTCCTACGAGCAGTACTTC. This translates into CASSGGQKSSYEQYF.

This CDR3 reads CATTVTLGYEQYF. CDR3 bases: TGTGCCACCACAGTTACCCTCGGCTACGAGCAGTACTTC. The chain is built from TRBV6-5 and TRBJ2-7; D is undetermined. There are 13 residues in the CDR3. Trimming took off 10 bases at V and 3 bases at J, with 16 bases between the two ends. Germline V gene data show CDR1 as MNHEY and CDR2 as SVGAGI.

The genes are TRBV28 and TRBJ1-4; 7 positions agree with TRBD1. Losses at the gene ends were 6 bases for V and 7 bases for J; bases not matched to a gene: 5. Germline CDR1 is MDHEN and CDR2 is SYDVKM. The CDR3 totals 13 residues. Here the CDR3 DNA reads TGTGCCAGCAGACGACAGGGTAGTGAAAAACTGTTTTTT. Protein product: CASRRQGSEKLFF.

CDR3: CASSLASGMVDNEQFF. For the CDR3, the DNA is TGTGCCAGCAGCTTAGCAAGCGGGATGGTCGACAATGAGCAGTTCTTC. This chain links TRBV7-6 with TRBJ2-1; 7 bases are a match to TRBD2. J lost 5 bases, V lost 0 bases, and 7 bases had no gene match. This CDR3 contains 16 residues. Germline CDR1 reads SGHVS; CDR2 reads FNYEAQ. The whole variable domain, remainder taken from reference TRBV7-6 and TRBJ2-1, is GAGVSQSPRYKVTKRGQDVALRCDPISGHVSLYWYRQALGQGPEFLTYFNYEAQQDKSGLPNDRFSAERPEGSISTLTIQRTEQRDSAMYRCASSLASGMVDNEQFFGPGTRLTVL.

The rearrangement links TRBV11-2 to TRBJ2-5, with TRBD2 as a possible D gene (7 bases). Trimming took 4 bases from V and 5 from J, leaving 20 bases between them. Germline CDR1 SGHAT, CDR2 FQNNGV. This CDR3 has 16 residues. This CDR3 reads CASSWGGRPAGETQYF. DNA of the CDR3: TGTGCCAGCAGCTGGGGGGGGCGTCCTGCGGGGGAGACCCAGTACTTC.

This clone was seen once. The chain couples TRBV15 to TRBJ2-2; 10 positions agree with TRBD2. Germline V gene lookup returns CDR1 LNHNV and CDR2 YYDKDF (reference sequence). The CDR3 runs 20 residues. V shed 0 bases and J 2 bases; nucleotides not matched to a gene: 12. The CDR3 DNA reads TGTGCCACCAGCAGAGATCTCGGCGGGACTAGCGCGAAAAACACCGGGGAGCTGTTTTTT. Translation gives CATSRDLGGTSAKNTGELFF. Full variable domain (missing parts from reference TRBV15 and TRBJ2-2): DAMVIQNPRYQVTQFGKPVTLSCSQTLNHNVMYWYQQKSSQAPKLLFHYYDKDFNNEADTPDNFQSRRPNTSFCFLDIRSPGLGDTAMYLCATSRDLGGTSAKNTGELFFGEGSRLTVL.

The V gene is TRBV4-3, the J gene TRBJ1-2; D gene unclear. This CDR3 has 15 residues. The germline CDR1 and CDR2 sequences are LGHNA and YSLEER. Trimming left V 4 bases short and J 0 bases short, with 12 bases between. The CDR3 loop reads CASSPGPVANYGYTF. CDR3 in DNA: TGCGCCAGCAGCCCTGGTCCTGTAGCTAACTATGGCTACACCTTC.